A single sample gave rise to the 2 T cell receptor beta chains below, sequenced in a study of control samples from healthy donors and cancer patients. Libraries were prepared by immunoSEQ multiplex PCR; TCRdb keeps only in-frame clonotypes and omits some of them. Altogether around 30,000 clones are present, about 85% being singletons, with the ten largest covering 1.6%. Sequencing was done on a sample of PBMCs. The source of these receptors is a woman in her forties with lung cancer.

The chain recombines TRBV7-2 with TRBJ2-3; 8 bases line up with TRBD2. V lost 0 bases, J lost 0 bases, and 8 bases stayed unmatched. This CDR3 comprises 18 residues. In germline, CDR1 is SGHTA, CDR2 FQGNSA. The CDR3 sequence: CASSLASGLAGSTDTQYF. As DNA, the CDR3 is TGTGCCAGCAGCTTAGCGTCGGGTCTAGCGGGTAGCACAGATACGCAGTATTTT.

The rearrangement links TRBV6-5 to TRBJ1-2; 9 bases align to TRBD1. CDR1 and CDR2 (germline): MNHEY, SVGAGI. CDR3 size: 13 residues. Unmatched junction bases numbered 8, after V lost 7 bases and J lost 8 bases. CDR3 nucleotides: TGTGCCAGCACCCCCGGGACAGGGTACGGCTACACCTTC. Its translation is CASTPGTGYGYTF.